These 12 T cell receptor beta chains were all obtained from the same sample, sequenced in a study of CD8 T cells in Susac syndrome (dated by TCRdb to about 2019). Receptors were amplified or captured by the immunoSEQ multiplex PCR assay. RNA was extracted with the RNeasy kit and 0.5 to 1 ug was reverse transcribed using random hexamers. TCRdb reworked the public reads: Q25 trimming with fastp, MiXCR clone assembly, productive beta chains retained. Records with the same CDR3 protein are collapsed into one entry carrying the most frequent genes and DNA. In all, the sample holds 200,000 or so distinct CDR3 sequences, and roughly 95% of those were seen once. About 0.093% of the sample comes from the top ten. What was sequenced was CD4+ T cells from PBMCs. These receptors came from a human donor with multiple sclerosis.

V gene TRBV7-9 combines with J gene TRBJ1-1, with TRBD1 identical over 7 bases. The V gene's germline CDR1 is SEHNR and CDR2 FQNEAQ (reference sequence). V lost 1 base and J lost 6; bases outside the gene matches: 5. CDR3 length: 14 amino acids. CDR3 in amino acids: CASSLGQGSPEAFF. The CDR3 bases are TGTGCCAGCAGCTTAGGACAGGGCAGCCCTGAAGCTTTCTTT.

The V gene is TRBV2, the J gene TRBJ1-5; no reliable D call. The CDR3 consists of 15 residues. From germline, CDR1 is SNHLY and CDR2 FYNNEI. Trimming took off 2 bases at V and 6 bases at J, with 14 bases between the two ends. CDR3 residues: CASSENLGDSQPQHF. As DNA, the CDR3 is TGTGCCAGCAGTGAAAATCTGGGTGATAGTCAGCCCCAGCATTTT.

The chain is built from TRBV30 and TRBJ2-7; TRBD1 matches 9 bases. Germline V CDR1 and CDR2: GTSNPN, SVGIG (reference sequence). V shed 1 base and J 3 bases; nucleotides not matched to a gene: 4. The CDR3 sequence is 14 residues long. This chain's CDR3 is CAWSALGQGYEQYF. The CDR3 DNA reads TGTGCCTGGAGTGCACTGGGACAGGGCTACGAGCAGTACTTC.

The J gene is TRBJ2-6, the V gene TRBV7-2; perhaps TRBD2 as D (5 bases). Trimming took off 0 bases at V and 1 base at J, with 10 bases between the two ends. In germline, CDR1 is SGHTA, CDR2 FQGNSA. This CDR3 comprises 17 residues. The CDR3 here is CASSLAIGGSGANVLTF. The DNA for the CDR3 is TGTGCCAGCAGCTTAGCGATTGGAGGATCTGGGGCCAACGTCCTGACTTTC. Full variable domain (outside the CDR3, taken from reference TRBV7-2 and TRBJ2-6): GAGVSQSPSNKVTEKGKDVELRCDPISGHTALYWYRQSLGQGLEFLIYFQGNSAPDKSGLPSDRFSAERTGGSVSTLTIQRTQQEDSAVYLCASSLAIGGSGANVLTFGAGSRLTVL.

For the CDR3, the DNA is TGCAGTGCTAGCGCTCTCGGGGCTTTGAGCACAGATACGCAGTATTTT. It encodes CSASALGALSTDTQYF. V and J are TRBV20-1 and TRBJ2-3; D is tentatively TRBD1 or TRBD2 (5 bases each). The V end lost 3 bases, the J end lost 0 bases, and 16 bases lay between the germline ends. CDR1 is DFQATT, CDR2 SNEGSKA, per germline (reference sequence). The CDR3 loop spans 16 amino acids.

The chain joins TRBV4-2 to TRBJ2-2, with TRBD2 identical over 10 bases. The CDR3 has 17 amino acids. V shed 2 bases and J 1 base; nucleotides not matched to a gene: 4. Germline lookup yields CDR1 LGHNA and CDR2 YNFKEQ. Here the CDR3 reads CASSQLLAGMNTGELFF. In DNA form, the CDR3 reads TGTGCCAGCAGCCAACTACTAGCGGGGATGAACACCGGGGAGCTGTTTTTT.

The V and J genes are TRBV20-1 and TRBJ2-5, with 12 nucleotides matching TRBD2. This CDR3 spans 14 amino acids. Germline trimming cut 3 bases from V and 4 bases from J; bases unmatched to any gene: 3. Germline loops: CDR1 DFQATT, CDR2 SNEGSKA (reference sequence). CDR3 loop: CSASRLAGVETQYF. CDR3 nucleotide sequence: TGCAGTGCTAGCCGACTAGCGGGGGTAGAGACCCAGTACTTC.

The V and J genes are TRBV30 and TRBJ2-6; possible D gene TRBD1, 5 bases. The CDR3 is 14 amino acids. Germline lookup yields CDR1 GTSNPN and CDR2 SVGIG (reference sequence). Between the trimmed V and J ends, which lost 4 bases and 3 bases, there was a span of 10 bases. The CDR3 region is CAWTGFFGANVLTF. For the CDR3, the DNA is TGTGCCTGGACAGGGTTTTTTGGGGCCAACGTCCTGACTTTC. The full variable domain, with the rest looked up from reference TRBV30 and TRBJ2-6, is SQTIHQWPATLVQPVGSPLSLECTVEGTSNPNLYWYRQAAGRGLQLLFYSVGIGQISSEVPQNLSASRPQDRQFILSSKKLLLSDSGFYLCAWTGFFGANVLTFGAGSRLTVL.

The genes are TRBV3-1 and TRBJ1-2; D might be TRBD1 (5 bases). Germline V gene data show CDR1 as LGHDT and CDR2 as YNNKEL (reference sequence). The CDR3 is 13 residues long. V lost 0 bases to trimming and J lost 8 bases, with 10 bases between them. CDR3 amino acids: CASSQEGAGGYTF. CDR3 DNA: TGTGCCAGCAGCCAAGAAGGGGCCGGCGGCTACACCTTC.

The CDR3 nucleotides are TGTGCCTCTCTGGGGGCGGAAGCTTTCTTT. Translated, it gives CASLGAEAFF. The chain recombines TRBV6-6 with TRBJ1-1; D is possibly TRBD1 (6 bases). The V end lost 11 bases, the J end lost 8 bases, and 12 bases lay between the germline ends. Looked up from germline, CDR1 is MNHNY and CDR2 is SVGAGI (reference sequence). The CDR3 is 10 amino acids.

This rearrangement joins TRBV9 to TRBJ2-1, with a tentative D call TRBD2 (5 bases). Germline V gene sequence: CDR1 SGDLS, CDR2 YYNGEE. The V gene lost 7 bases and the J gene lost 3 bases, with 11 bases spanning the gap. The CDR3 is made up of 13 amino acids. CDR3 sequence: CASGGSSYNEQFF. CDR3 DNA sequence: TGTGCCAGCGGCGGGTCGAGCTACAATGAGCAGTTCTTC. Filled out from reference TRBV9 and TRBJ2-1, the complete variable domain reads DSGVTQTPKHLITATGQRVTLRCSPRSGDLSVYWYQQSLDQGLQFLIQYYNGEERAKGNILERFSAQQFPDLHSELNLSSLELGDSALYFCASGGSSYNEQFFGPGTRLTVL.

This chain links TRBV5-4 with TRBJ1-2, with D maybe TRBD1 (6 bases). CDR1 is SGHNT and CDR2 is YYREEE in the germline V gene (reference sequence). Trimming pared 0 bases from V and 4 bases from J, leaving 10 bases between. The CDR3 is made up of 14 amino acids. The CDR3 reads CASSLARTVYGYTF. For the CDR3, the DNA is TGTGCCAGCAGCTTGGCTAGGACAGTCTATGGCTACACCTTC.